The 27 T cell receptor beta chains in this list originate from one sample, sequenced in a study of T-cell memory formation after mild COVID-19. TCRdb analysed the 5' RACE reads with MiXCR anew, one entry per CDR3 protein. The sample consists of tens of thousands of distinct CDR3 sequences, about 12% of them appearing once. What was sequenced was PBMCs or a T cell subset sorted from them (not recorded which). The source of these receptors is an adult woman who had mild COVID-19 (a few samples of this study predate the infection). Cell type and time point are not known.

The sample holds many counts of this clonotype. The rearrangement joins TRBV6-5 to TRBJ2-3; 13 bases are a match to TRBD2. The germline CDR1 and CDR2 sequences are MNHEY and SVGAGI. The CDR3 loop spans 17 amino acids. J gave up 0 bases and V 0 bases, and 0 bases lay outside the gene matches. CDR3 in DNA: TGTGCCAGCAGTTACTCGGGACTAGCGGGAAGCACAGATACGCAGTATTTT. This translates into CASSYSGLAGSTDTQYF.

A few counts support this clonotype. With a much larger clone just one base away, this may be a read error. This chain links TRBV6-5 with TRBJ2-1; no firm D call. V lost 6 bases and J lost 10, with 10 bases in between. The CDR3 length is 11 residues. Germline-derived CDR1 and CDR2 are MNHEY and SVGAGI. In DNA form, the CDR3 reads TGTGCCAGCAGGTCCCCGAGGGAGCAGTTCTTC. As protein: CASRSPREQFF.

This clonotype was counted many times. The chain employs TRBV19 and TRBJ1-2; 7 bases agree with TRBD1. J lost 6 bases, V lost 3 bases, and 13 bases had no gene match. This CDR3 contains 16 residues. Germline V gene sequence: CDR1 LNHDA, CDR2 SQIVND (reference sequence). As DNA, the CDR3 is TGTGCCAGTAGTATGTGGGGGACAGCGACAGCGCATGGCTACACCTTC. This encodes CASSMWGTATAHGYTF.

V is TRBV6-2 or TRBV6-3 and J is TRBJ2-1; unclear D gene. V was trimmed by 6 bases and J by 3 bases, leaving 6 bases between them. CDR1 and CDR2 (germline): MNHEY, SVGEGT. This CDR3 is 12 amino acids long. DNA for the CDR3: TGTGCCAGCAGCCAAGACTACAATGAGCAGTTCTTC. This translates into CASSQDYNEQFF.

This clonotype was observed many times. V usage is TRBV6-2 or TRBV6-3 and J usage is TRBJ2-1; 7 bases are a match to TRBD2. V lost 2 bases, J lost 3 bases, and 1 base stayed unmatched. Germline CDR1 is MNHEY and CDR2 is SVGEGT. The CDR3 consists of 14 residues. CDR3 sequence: CASSYGLDYNEQFF. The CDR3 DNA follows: TGTGCCAGCAGTTACGGACTAGACTACAATGAGCAGTTCTTC.

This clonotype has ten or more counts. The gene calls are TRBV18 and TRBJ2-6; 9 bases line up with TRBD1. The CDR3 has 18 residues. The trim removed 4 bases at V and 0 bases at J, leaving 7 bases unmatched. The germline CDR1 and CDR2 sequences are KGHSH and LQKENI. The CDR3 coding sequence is TGTGCCAGCTCACTTAAGACAGGGGGAAGCTCTGGGGCCAACGTCCTGACTTTC. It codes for CASSLKTGGSSGANVLTF.

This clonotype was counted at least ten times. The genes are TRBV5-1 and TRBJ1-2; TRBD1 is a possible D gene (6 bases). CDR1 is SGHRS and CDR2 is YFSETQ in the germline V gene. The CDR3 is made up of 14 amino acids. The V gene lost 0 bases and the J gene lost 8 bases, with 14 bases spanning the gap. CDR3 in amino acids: CASSLAGQTNGYTF. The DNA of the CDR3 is TGCGCCAGCAGCTTGGCAGGACAGACCAACGGCTACACCTTC.

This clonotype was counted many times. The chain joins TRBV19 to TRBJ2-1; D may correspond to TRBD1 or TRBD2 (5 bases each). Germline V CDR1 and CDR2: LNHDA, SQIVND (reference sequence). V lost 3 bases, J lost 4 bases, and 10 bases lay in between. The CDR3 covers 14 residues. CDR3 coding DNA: TGTGCCAGTAGTATTGGGGGAGATTACAATGAGCAGTTCTTC. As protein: CASSIGGDYNEQFF.

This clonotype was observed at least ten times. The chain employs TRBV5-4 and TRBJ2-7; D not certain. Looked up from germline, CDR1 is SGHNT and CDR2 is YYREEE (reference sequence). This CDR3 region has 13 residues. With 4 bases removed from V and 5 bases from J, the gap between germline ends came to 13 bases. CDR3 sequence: CASSPSGRDEQYF. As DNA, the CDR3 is TGTGCCAGCAGCCCCTCTGGACGGGACGAGCAGTACTTC.

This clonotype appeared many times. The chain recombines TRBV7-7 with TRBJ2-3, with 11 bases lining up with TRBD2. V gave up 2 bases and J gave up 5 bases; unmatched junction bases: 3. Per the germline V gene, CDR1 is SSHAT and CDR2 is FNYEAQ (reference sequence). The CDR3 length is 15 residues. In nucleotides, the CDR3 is TGTGCCAGCAGCTTATCCACTAGCGGGGGAGATACGCAGTATTTT. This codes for CASSLSTSGGDTQYF.

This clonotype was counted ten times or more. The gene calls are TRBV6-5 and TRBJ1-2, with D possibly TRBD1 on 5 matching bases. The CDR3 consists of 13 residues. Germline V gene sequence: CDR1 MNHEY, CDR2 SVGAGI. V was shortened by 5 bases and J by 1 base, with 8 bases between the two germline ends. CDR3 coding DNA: TGTGCCAGCAGTGTGACAGTTAACTATGGCTACACCTTC. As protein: CASSVTVNYGYTF.

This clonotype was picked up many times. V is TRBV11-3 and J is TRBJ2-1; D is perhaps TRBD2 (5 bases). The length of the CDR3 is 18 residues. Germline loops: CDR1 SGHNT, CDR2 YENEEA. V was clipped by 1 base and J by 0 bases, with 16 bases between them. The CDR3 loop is CASSLGEYSYDSYNEQFF. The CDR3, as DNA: TGTGCCAGCAGCTTAGGGGAGTATTCGTACGACTCCTACAATGAGCAGTTCTTC. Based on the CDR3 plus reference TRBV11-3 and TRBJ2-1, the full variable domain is EAGVVQSPRYKIIEKKQPVAFWCNPISGHNTLYWYLQNLGQGPELLIRYENEEAVDDSQLPKDRFSAERLKGVDSTLKIQPAELGDSAVYLCASSLGEYSYDSYNEQFFGPGTRLTVL.

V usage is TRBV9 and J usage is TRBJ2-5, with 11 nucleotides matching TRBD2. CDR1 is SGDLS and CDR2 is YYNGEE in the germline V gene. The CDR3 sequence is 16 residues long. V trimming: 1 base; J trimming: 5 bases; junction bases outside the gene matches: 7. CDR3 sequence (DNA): TGTGCCAGCAGCGTAAGTCCGACTAGCGGGGAGGAGACCCAGTACTTC. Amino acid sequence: CASSVSPTSGEETQYF.

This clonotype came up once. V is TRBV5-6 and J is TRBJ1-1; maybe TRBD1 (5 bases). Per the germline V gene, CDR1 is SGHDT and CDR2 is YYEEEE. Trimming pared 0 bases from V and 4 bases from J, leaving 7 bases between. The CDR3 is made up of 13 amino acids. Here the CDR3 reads CASSLERGTEAFF. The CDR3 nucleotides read TGTGCCAGCAGCTTGGAGAGGGGCACTGAAGCTTTCTTT.

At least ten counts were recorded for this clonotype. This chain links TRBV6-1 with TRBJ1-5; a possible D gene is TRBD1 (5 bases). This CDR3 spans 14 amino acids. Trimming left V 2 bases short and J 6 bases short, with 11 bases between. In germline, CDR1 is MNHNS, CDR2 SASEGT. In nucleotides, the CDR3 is TGTGCCAGCAGTGAAAGGTCCGGGGGTCAGCCCCAGCATTTT. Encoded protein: CASSERSGGQPQHF.

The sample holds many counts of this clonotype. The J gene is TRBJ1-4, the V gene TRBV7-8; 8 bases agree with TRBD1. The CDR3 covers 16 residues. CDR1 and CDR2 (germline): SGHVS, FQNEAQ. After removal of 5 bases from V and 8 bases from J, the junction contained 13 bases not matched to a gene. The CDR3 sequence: CASSPLVRGPGEKLFF. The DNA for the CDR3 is TGTGCCAGCAGCCCACTGGTCAGGGGGCCAGGAGAAAAACTGTTTTTT.

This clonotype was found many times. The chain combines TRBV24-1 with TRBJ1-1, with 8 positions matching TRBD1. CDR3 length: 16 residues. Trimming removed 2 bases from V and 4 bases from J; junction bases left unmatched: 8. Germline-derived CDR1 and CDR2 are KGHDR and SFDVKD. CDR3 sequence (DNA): TGTGCCACCAGTGATTACGTCAGGGGGCTGGTCACTGAAGCTTTCTTT. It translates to CATSDYVRGLVTEAFF.

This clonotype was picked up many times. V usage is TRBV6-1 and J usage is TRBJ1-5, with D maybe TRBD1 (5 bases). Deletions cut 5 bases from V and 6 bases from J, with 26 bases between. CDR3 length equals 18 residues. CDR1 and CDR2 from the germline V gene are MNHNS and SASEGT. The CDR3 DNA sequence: TGTGCCAGCAGTCCTACGTTGCGGACACAGGTGGGGGGTCAGCCCCAGCATTTT. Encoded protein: CASSPTLRTQVGGQPQHF.

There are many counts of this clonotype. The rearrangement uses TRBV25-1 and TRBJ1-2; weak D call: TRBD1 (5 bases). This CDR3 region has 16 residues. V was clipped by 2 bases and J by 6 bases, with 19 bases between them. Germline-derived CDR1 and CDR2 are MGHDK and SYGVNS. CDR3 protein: CASSEPHNRGKDGYTF. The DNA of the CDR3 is TGTGCCAGCAGTGAACCCCACAATCGGGGCAAGGATGGCTACACCTTC.

CDR3 DNA: TGTGCCAGCAGCTTTGGACCCACCGGGGACGAAAAACTGTTTTTT. Its protein product is CASSFGPTGDEKLFF. The chain combines TRBV5-4 with TRBJ1-4; D possibly corresponds to TRBD1 (5 bases). The CDR3 is 15 amino acids. Germline-derived CDR1 and CDR2 are SGHNT and YYREEE (reference sequence). Trimming removed 2 bases at V and 8 bases at J, with 16 bases between.

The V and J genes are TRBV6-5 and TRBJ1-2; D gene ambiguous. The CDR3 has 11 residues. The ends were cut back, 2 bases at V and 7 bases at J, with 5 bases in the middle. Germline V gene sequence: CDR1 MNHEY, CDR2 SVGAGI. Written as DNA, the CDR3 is TGTGCCAGCAGTTACATGGGTGGCTACACCTTC. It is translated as CASSYMGGYTF.

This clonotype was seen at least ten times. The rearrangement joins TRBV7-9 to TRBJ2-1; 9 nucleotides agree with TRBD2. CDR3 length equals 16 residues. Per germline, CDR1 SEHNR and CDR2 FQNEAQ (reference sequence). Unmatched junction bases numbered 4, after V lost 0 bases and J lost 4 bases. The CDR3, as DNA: TGTGCCAGCAGCTTAGCTAGCAGCGGGGGGTACAATGAGCAGTTCTTC. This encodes CASSLASSGGYNEQFF.

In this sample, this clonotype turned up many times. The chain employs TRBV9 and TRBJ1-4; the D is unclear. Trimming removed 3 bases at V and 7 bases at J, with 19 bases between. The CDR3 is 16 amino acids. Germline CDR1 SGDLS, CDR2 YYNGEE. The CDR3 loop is CASSAQTGDTGEKLFF. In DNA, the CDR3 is TGTGCCAGCAGCGCCCAAACGGGAGACACGGGTGAAAAACTGTTTTTT.

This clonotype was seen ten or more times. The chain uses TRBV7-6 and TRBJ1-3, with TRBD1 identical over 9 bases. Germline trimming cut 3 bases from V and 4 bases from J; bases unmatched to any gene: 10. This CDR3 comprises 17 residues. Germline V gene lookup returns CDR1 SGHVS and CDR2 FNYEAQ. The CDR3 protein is CASSFTIGTGQGNTIYF. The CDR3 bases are TGTGCCAGCAGCTTTACCATTGGGACAGGGCAAGGAAACACCATATATTTT.

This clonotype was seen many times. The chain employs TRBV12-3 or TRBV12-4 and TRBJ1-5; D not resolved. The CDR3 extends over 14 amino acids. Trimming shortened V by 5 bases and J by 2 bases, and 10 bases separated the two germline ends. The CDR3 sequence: CASSPQLGNQPQHF. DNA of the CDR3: TGTGCCAGCAGTCCCCAATTGGGCAATCAGCCCCAGCATTTT.

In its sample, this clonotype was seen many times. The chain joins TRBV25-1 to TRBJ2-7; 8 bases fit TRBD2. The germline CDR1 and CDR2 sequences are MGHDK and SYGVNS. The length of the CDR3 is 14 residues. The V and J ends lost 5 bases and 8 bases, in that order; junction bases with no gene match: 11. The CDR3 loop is CASSRNERGSQQYF. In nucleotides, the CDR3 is TGTGCCAGCAGTCGAAACGAGCGGGGGTCCCAGCAGTACTTC.

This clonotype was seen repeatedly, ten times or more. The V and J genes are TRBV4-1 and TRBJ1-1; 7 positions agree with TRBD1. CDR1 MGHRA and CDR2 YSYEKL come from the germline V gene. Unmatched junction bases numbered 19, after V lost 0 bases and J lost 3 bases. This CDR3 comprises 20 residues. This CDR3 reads CASSQDDDRALLSMYTEAFF. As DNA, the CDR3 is TGCGCCAGCAGCCAAGATGACGACAGGGCCCTCCTAAGTATGTACACTGAAGCTTTCTTT.